What follows is one T cell receptor (beta chain) and its context. Trimming at V came to 2 bases and at J to 10 bases, leaving 1 base not matched to a gene. The CDR3 consists of 14 residues. Germline values: CDR1 MNHEY, CDR2 SMNVEV (reference sequence). This table comes from immunoSEQ multiplex PCR, and its TCRdb copy is limited to in-frame clones, with some not included. The sample carries 250,000 to 300,000 clones, around 90% recorded once. Recovered Cohort 3 donors showed two negative PCRs, clearance, or symptom resolution. The data derive from a study of blood T cell repertoires in COVID-19. Sequenced: PBMCs or T cells enriched from blood (not recorded which). This TCR was recovered from a woman aged 25-40 years who had recovered from COVID-19. This chain links TRBV27 with TRBJ1-6; 11 bases match TRBD1. The CDR3 region has the DNA TGTGCCAGCAGTTTAAGGACAGGGGGCTCACCCCTCCACTTT. This translates into CASSLRTGGSPLHF.